The 20 T cell receptor beta chains listed next were all sequenced from one sample in a study of blood T cell repertoires in COVID-19. Produced via immunoSEQ multiplex PCR; TCRdb's table is partial and in-frame only. The sample gives just under 350,000 clones, about 90% of which show up once; 2.5% to 4% is in the top ten. The specimen sequenced was peripheral blood. These receptors were taken from a woman aged 18 to 35 who had recovered from COVID-19.

The gene calls are TRBV19 and TRBJ2-7; 7 bases fit TRBD1. The trim removed 10 bases at V and 5 bases at J, leaving 17 bases unmatched. The CDR3 contains 15 residues. Germline V gives CDR1 LNHDA, CDR2 SQIVND (reference sequence). The CDR3 coding sequence is TGTGCCACTTCTATGGGAAAAACAGGGGCGCACGAGCAGTACGTC. It codes for CATSMGKTGAHEQYV.

This clone was detected once. The chain recombines TRBV24-1 with TRBJ2-1, with D possibly TRBD2 on 5 matching bases. The length of the CDR3 is 14 residues. Looked up from germline, CDR1 is KGHDR and CDR2 is SFDVKD. Trimming removed 5 bases at V and 10 bases at J, with 17 bases between. The CDR3 DNA is TGTGCCACCAGTGCCCCGGACTGGCGGCAGGAGCAGTTCTTC. It yields the protein CATSAPDWRQEQFF.

The chain has TRBV4-1 and TRBJ1-4; 10 bases align to TRBD1. Germline-derived CDR1 and CDR2 are MGHRA and YSYEKL. The J segment lost 6 bases and the V segment lost 1 base, leaving 5 bases of the junction unmatched. This CDR3 contains 16 residues. CDR3 sequence: CASSQVRGTGDEKLFF. CDR3 DNA sequence: TGCGCCAGCAGCCAAGTTCGTGGGACAGGGGATGAAAAACTGTTTTTT.

The chain recombines TRBV7-9 with TRBJ2-3, with TRBD2 matching over 14 bases. J was trimmed by 10 bases and V by 4 bases; bases with no gene match: 19. The germline V gene encodes CDR1 SEHNR and CDR2 FQNEAQ (reference sequence). CDR3 length: 19 residues. Here the CDR3 DNA reads TGTGCCAGCAGCTCCACATCCCAACAGACTAGCGGGAGGGCCCGGGCGCAGTATTTT. This translates into CASSSTSQQTSGRARAQYF.

The rearrangement joins TRBV12-5 to TRBJ2-1; possible D gene TRBD1, 6 bases. Trimming removed 7 bases at V and 3 bases at J, with 13 bases between. The CDR3 contains 14 residues. Germline values: CDR1 LGHNT, CDR2 FRNRAP. The CDR3 spells CASARGGFYNEQFF. The CDR3 bases are TGTGCTAGTGCCCGAGGGGGTTTCTACAATGAGCAGTTCTTC.

This rearrangement joins TRBV30 to TRBJ1-4; TRBD1 might be the D (5 bases). With 2 bases removed from V and 8 bases from J, the gap between germline ends came to 15 bases. This CDR3 spans 14 amino acids. Germline CDR1 GTSNPN, CDR2 SVGIG (reference sequence). In DNA form, the CDR3 reads TGTGCCTGGAGTCACGGGACTCTGAGGGAAAAACTGTTTTTT. Its protein product is CAWSHGTLREKLFF.

The V gene is TRBV5-1, the J gene TRBJ2-3, with TRBD2 as a possible D gene (5 bases). This CDR3 comprises 16 residues. Trimming took off 0 bases at V and 0 bases at J, with 11 bases between the two ends. The germline V gene has CDR1 SGHRS and CDR2 YFSETQ. CDR3 in DNA: TGCGCCAGCAGCTTGGGTCTAGGACTTAGCACAGATACGCAGTATTTT. This encodes CASSLGLGLSTDTQYF. Full variable domain (rest looked up from reference TRBV5-1 and TRBJ2-3): KAGVTQTPRYLIKTRGQQVTLSCSPISGHRSVSWYQQTPGQGLQFLFEYFSETQRNKGNFPGRFSGRQFSNSRSEMNVSTLELGDSALYLCASSLGLGLSTDTQYFGPGTRLTVL.

The chain combines TRBV27 with TRBJ2-5; TRBD2 agrees at 7 bases. The CDR3 is 14 residues long. The junction had 7 bases not matched to a gene; V was cut back by 4 bases and J by 5 bases. Germline lookup yields CDR1 MNHEY and CDR2 SMNVEV (reference sequence). For the CDR3, the DNA is TGTGCCAGCAGTTATCGGCGGGGAGGGGAGACCCAGTACTTC. It specifies CASSYRRGGETQYF.

The chain couples TRBV2 to TRBJ2-3; 9 bases agree with TRBD1. From germline, CDR1 is SNHLY and CDR2 FYNNEI. The V gene end was trimmed by 6 bases and the J gene end by 6 bases; junction bases not matched to a gene: 7. The CDR3 has 14 residues. This CDR3 reads CASSSDRGFDTQYF. For the CDR3, the DNA is TGTGCCAGCAGCTCCGACAGGGGGTTCGATACGCAGTATTTT.

This chain joins TRBV12-3 or TRBV12-4 and TRBJ1-5; D is unresolved. The CDR3 is 13 amino acids. V gave up 1 base and J gave up 1 base, with 2 bases separating them. The CDR3 DNA reads TGTGCCAGCAGTTTAGTAAGCAATCAGCCCCAGCATTTT. It codes for CASSLVSNQPQHF.

This clone occurred a few times. The rearrangement joins TRBV7-2 to TRBJ2-3; 7 bases are shared with TRBD2. The junction had 12 bases not matched to a gene; V was cut back by 0 bases and J by 15 bases. Germline assignment: CDR1 SGHTA and CDR2 FQGNSA. The CDR3 extends over 14 amino acids. CDR3 loop: CASSLASGRSEYYF. As DNA, the CDR3 is TGTGCCAGCAGCTTAGCGTCCGGGAGGAGCGAGTATTATTTT.

In its sample, this clone was seen once. Other DNA variants within this sample encode the same CDR3. This chain uses TRBV18 with TRBJ2-1, with 11 bases identical to TRBD1. Germline CDR1 KGHSH, CDR2 LQKENI. This CDR3 is built from 15 residues. After removal of 3 bases from V and 3 bases from J, the junction contained 1 base not matched to a gene. The CDR3 DNA is TGTGCCAGCTCACCCGGGACAGGGGGCTACAATGAGCAGTTCTTC. It specifies CASSPGTGGYNEQFF.

V gene TRBV6-4 combines with J gene TRBJ2-3; the D is unclear. Per germline, CDR1 MRHNA and CDR2 SNTAGT. CDR3 size: 14 residues. V was clipped by 6 bases and J by 0 bases, with 10 bases between them. This chain's CDR3 is CASRETWSTDTQYF. The CDR3 DNA reads TGTGCCAGCAGAGAGACTTGGAGCACAGATACGCAGTATTTT.

The chain uses TRBV28 and TRBJ2-2; D unclear. From germline, CDR1 is MDHEN and CDR2 SYDVKM. V was shortened by 5 bases and J by 2 bases, with 9 bases between the two germline ends. This CDR3 is 14 amino acids long. The CDR3 nucleotides are TGTGCCAGCAGTGCCCGACTCAACACCGGGGAGCTGTTTTTT. The encoded protein is CASSARLNTGELFF.

V and J are TRBV2 and TRBJ2-7; perhaps TRBD2 as D (6 bases). The CDR3 contains 14 residues. In germline, CDR1 is SNHLY, CDR2 FYNNEI. Between the trimmed V and J ends, which lost 6 bases and 2 bases, there was a span of 14 bases. The CDR3 sequence is CASRREPNPYEQYV. The CDR3 DNA reads as TGTGCCAGCAGACGGGAGCCCAATCCCTACGAGCAGTACGTC.

This clone was seen only once. The chain has TRBV5-1 and TRBJ2-1; TRBD2 matches at 14 bases. V lost 4 bases to trimming and J lost 9 bases; unmatched junction nucleotides: 6. This CDR3 spans 15 amino acids. Per the germline V gene, CDR1 is SGHRS and CDR2 is YFSETQ. The CDR3 DNA reads TGCGCCAGCAGCACGGGACTAGCGGGAGCTGCTGAGCAGTTCTTC. Translation gives CASSTGLAGAAEQFF.

The V and J genes are TRBV11-3 and TRBJ2-2; D might be TRBD2 (5 bases). The CDR3 runs to 11 residues. Germline assignment: CDR1 SGHNT and CDR2 YENEEA. V was pared by 5 bases and J by 10 bases, with 8 bases between. CDR3 coding DNA: TGTGCCAGCAGCCGGGGTGTGGAGCTGTTTTTT. Amino acid sequence: CASSRGVELFF.

The chain recombines TRBV4-1 with TRBJ2-1; D may be TRBD1 (6 bases). The CDR3 consists of 17 residues. In germline, CDR1 is MGHRA, CDR2 YSYEKL. V was shortened by 4 bases and J by 3 bases, with 19 bases between the two germline ends. This CDR3 is CASSPRRRGNSYNEQFF. CDR3 DNA: TGCGCCAGCAGCCCCCGTCGCAGGGGTAATAGCTACAATGAGCAGTTCTTC.

V usage is TRBV12-3 or TRBV12-4 and J usage is TRBJ1-4; 7 nucleotides align to TRBD1. The CDR3 spans 13 residues. The trim removed 8 bases at V and 8 bases at J, leaving 8 bases unmatched. The CDR3 reads CASSGTGDEKLFF. In DNA, the CDR3 is TGTGCCAGCTCGGGAACAGGGGACGAAAAACTGTTTTTT.

The chain employs TRBV30 and TRBJ1-1, with unresolved D. The CDR3 extends over 14 amino acids. CDR1 and CDR2 (germline): GTSNPN, SVGIG (reference sequence). V was cut by 4 bases and J by 0 bases, with 12 bases left in between. The CDR3 is CAWISTWLNTEAFF. In DNA form, the CDR3 reads TGTGCCTGGATTAGCACGTGGTTGAACACTGAAGCTTTCTTT.